The 8 T cell receptor beta chains presented below share a single source sample, sequenced in a study of T cells after yellow fever vaccination (dated by TCRdb to between 2018 and 2020). Preparation of the library involved 5' RACE. Sequencing took place on an Illumina HiSeq 2500. TCRdb applied fastp at Q25 and MiXCR to the public reads, then kept only in-frame beta chains. All rows with the same CDR3 protein become a single entry with the most common DNA and genes. In this sample the table shows 400,000 or so distinct CDR3 sequences, about 6.2% of which occur a single time. About 15% of the sample is in the top ten clones. The meaning of the sample's treatment or condition label: live attenuated yellow fever vaccine strain. The source material was PBMCs, sampled 5 days after the yellow fever booster vaccination. Receptors originate from a man aged 30 to 45 who received the YFV17D yellow fever vaccine.

This clonotype was counted ten times or more. V gene TRBV4-3 combines with J gene TRBJ2-7; no definite D call. CDR3 length: 15 residues. Trimming left V 0 bases short and J 2 bases short, with 11 bases between. Germline V lookup: CDR1 LGHNA, CDR2 YSLEER. The CDR3 nucleotides are TGCGCCAGCAGCCAAGATTTAACCAGAACCTACGAGCAGTACTTC. Amino acid sequence: CASSQDLTRTYEQYF.

The chain has TRBV10-2 and TRBJ2-7; 7 bases are a match to TRBD1. The germline V gene has CDR1 WSHSY and CDR2 SAAADI. The V gene end was trimmed by 8 bases and the J gene end by 2 bases; junction bases not matched to a gene: 9. The CDR3 sequence is 14 residues long. The CDR3 DNA sequence: TGCGCCAGCCGCCGGGACAGAGAACCCTACGAGCAGTACTTC. This encodes CASRRDREPYEQYF.

Many counts were recorded for this clonotype. CDR3 amino acids: CASSRGGKGPQHF. The DNA of the CDR3 is TGTGCCAGCAGCCGGGGCGGGAAAGGGCCCCAGCATTTT. J is TRBJ1-5 and V is TRBV7-2; weak D call: TRBD1 (5 bases). CDR3 length equals 13 residues. V was shortened by 5 bases and J by 9 bases, with 14 bases between the two germline ends. The germline CDR1 and CDR2 sequences are SGHTA and FQGNSA.

This clonotype was counted at least ten times. This chain uses TRBV20-1 with TRBJ2-1; TRBD1 agrees at 7 bases. The CDR3 has 12 amino acids. With 6 bases clipped from V and 5 bases from J, the junction kept 4 bases outside the gene matches. CDR1 and CDR2 (germline): DFQATT, SNEGSKA (reference sequence). The CDR3 loop is CSASDRDNEQFF. In nucleotides, the CDR3 is TGCAGTGCCTCAGACAGGGACAATGAGCAGTTCTTC.

The V call is TRBV12-3 or TRBV12-4, the J call TRBJ2-5; TRBD1 agrees at 9 bases. Trimming took 8 bases from V and 4 from J; bases not matched to a gene: 5. CDR3 length: 13 residues. The CDR3 bases are TGTGCCAGCGGGCTGACAGGGGGAGAGACCCAGTACTTC. Translating gives CASGLTGGETQYF.

This clonotype was counted at least ten times. V and J are TRBV20-1 and TRBJ1-5, with 7 bases lining up with TRBD1. The V and J ends lost 4 bases and 2 bases, in that order; junction bases with no gene match: 8. Germline CDR1 is DFQATT and CDR2 is SNEGSKA (reference sequence). There are 15 residues in the CDR3. The CDR3: CSATPGGSGNQPQHF. CDR3 nucleotides: TGCAGTGCTACACCAGGGGGTTCTGGCAATCAGCCCCAGCATTTT.

This clonotype was picked up a small number of times. This rearrangement joins TRBV6-1 to TRBJ2-1; possibly TRBD2 for D (6 bases). Germline V gives CDR1 MNHNS, CDR2 SASEGT. V lost 4 bases, J lost 4 bases, and 17 bases lay in between. This CDR3 has 16 amino acids. The CDR3 sequence: CASSVGLAPPYNEQFF. The CDR3 nucleotides read TGTGCCAGCAGTGTAGGCCTAGCGCCACCGTACAATGAGCAGTTCTTC.

This clonotype was detected a few times. This chain joins TRBV6-2 or TRBV6-3 and TRBJ1-5; 9 bases agree with TRBD1. CDR1 MNHEY and CDR2 SVGEGT come from the germline V gene. Trimming at V came to 2 bases and at J to 6 bases, leaving 8 bases not matched to a gene. CDR3 length: 16 residues. Here the CDR3 DNA reads TGTGCCAGCAGTTACCCTCACCGACAGGGGGTTCAGCCCCAGCATTTT. This translates into CASSYPHRQGVQPQHF.